These 22 T cell receptor beta chains came from one sample sequenced in a study of T cell changes during pregnancy in multiple sclerosis. The table came from immunoSEQ multiplex PCR; TCRdb's copy has only in-frame clones and leaves some out. The sample has roughly 61,000 clones, more than 75% seen once. Sequences were derived from peripheral blood, sampled in the first trimester of pregnancy. The receptors here all came from a female donor in good health, enrolled as a control in a pregnancy study.

The CDR3 DNA reads TGTGCCAGCAGCCCGGACGGGAGGGGTGAAGCTTTCTTT. Encoded protein: CASSPDGRGEAFF. The chain links TRBV11-1 to TRBJ1-1; TRBD1 is a possible D gene (5 bases). From germline, CDR1 is SGHAT and CDR2 FQDESV (reference sequence). V was pared by 5 bases and J by 7 bases, with 14 bases between. The CDR3 sequence is 13 residues long.

Written as DNA, the CDR3 is TGCAGCGTTCCAGGACAGGGAGAATACGAGCAGTACTTC. Translated: CSVPGQGEYEQYF. V and J are TRBV29-1 and TRBJ2-5; 8 bases are a match to TRBD1. The end of the DNA aligns better with TRBJ2-7, so the J call may be wrong. Germline values: CDR1 SQVTM, CDR2 ANQGSEA. The CDR3 runs to 13 residues.

CDR3 sequence reads: CASSLQGNEQYF. The CDR3, as DNA: TGCGCCAGCAGCCTACAGGGGAACGAGCAGTACTTC. The rearrangement links TRBV5-1 to TRBJ2-7; 7 bases agree with TRBD1. In germline, CDR1 is SGHRS, CDR2 YFSETQ. V was clipped by 4 bases and J by 5 bases; unmatched bases: 3. The CDR3 consists of 12 residues.

The rearrangement uses TRBV19 and TRBJ2-7, with 7 bases matching TRBD1. Germline values: CDR1 LNHDA, CDR2 SQIVND (reference sequence). The trim removed 8 bases at V and 2 bases at J, leaving 9 bases unmatched. The CDR3 is 14 residues long. The CDR3 sequence: CASGRQGSPYEQYF. CDR3 bases: TGTGCCAGTGGGAGACAGGGAAGCCCCTACGAGCAGTACTTC.

The V gene is TRBV6-4, the J gene TRBJ2-1, with D possibly TRBD1 on 5 matching bases. Trimming stripped 5 bases from V and 0 bases from J, with 14 bases between. The CDR3 covers 16 residues. In germline, CDR1 is MRHNA, CDR2 SNTAGT. The CDR3 DNA reads as TGTGCCAGCAGTCGCGACAGAGCCGACTCCTACAATGAGCAGTTCTTC. As protein: CASSRDRADSYNEQFF.

This clone was detected once. V is TRBV4-3 and J is TRBJ2-5; 10 bases align to TRBD2. V lost 4 bases, J lost 4 bases, and 9 bases stayed unmatched. This CDR3 is 16 amino acids long. Germline V gene lookup returns CDR1 LGHNA and CDR2 YSLEER. DNA of the CDR3: TGCGCCAGCAGCCCCAATCTAGCGGGGGAAGGAGAGACCCAGTACTTC. Protein product: CASSPNLAGEGETQYF.

V and J are TRBV30 and TRBJ1-1, with TRBD1 as a possible D gene (5 bases). Germline loops: CDR1 GTSNPN, CDR2 SVGIG (reference sequence). There are 13 residues in the CDR3. Trimming took 1 base from V and 4 from J, leaving 10 bases between them. The chain's CDR3 is CAWSEGMGTEAFF. As DNA, the CDR3 is TGTGCCTGGAGTGAGGGGATGGGCACTGAAGCTTTCTTT.

The chain recombines TRBV28 with TRBJ1-5; 10 bases are a match to TRBD1. CDR1 and CDR2 (germline): MDHEN, SYDVKM. Germline trimming cut 6 bases from V and 6 bases from J; bases unmatched to any gene: 17. The CDR3 runs to 18 residues. This CDR3 reads CASSSLRPGQGLGQPQHF. In nucleotides, the CDR3 is TGTGCCAGCAGCTCACTTAGACCGGGACAGGGGTTAGGTCAGCCCCAGCATTTT.

The chain recombines TRBV2 with TRBJ2-1; 7 bases agree with TRBD1. This CDR3 has 15 amino acids. Germline CDR1 and CDR2: SNHLY and FYNNEI. The V gene end was trimmed by 6 bases and the J gene end by 0 bases; junction bases not matched to a gene: 5. CDR3 nucleotide sequence: TGTGCCAGCAGCGCCGACAGGGACTCCTACAATGAGCAGTTCTTC. It encodes CASSADRDSYNEQFF.

The chain is built from TRBV27 and TRBJ2-1, with 8 positions matching TRBD1. This CDR3 has 15 amino acids. Germline V CDR1 and CDR2: MNHEY, SMNVEV (reference sequence). V shed 1 base, J shed 9 bases, and the junction held 8 bases outside the gene matches. In nucleotides, the CDR3 is TGTGCCAGCAGTTTATGGCAGGGGGCGCGGGGTGAGCAGTTCTTC. Translating it yields CASSLWQGARGEQFF.

The chain links TRBV13 to TRBJ2-7, with TRBD2 matching over 11 bases. Looked up from germline, CDR1 is PRHDT and CDR2 is FYEKMQ (reference sequence). CDR3 length: 14 residues. With 5 bases clipped from V and 3 bases from J, the junction kept 3 bases outside the gene matches. The CDR3 coding sequence is TGTGCCAGCAGCGCCGGACTAGCGGGCTACGAGCAGTACTTC. It is translated as CASSAGLAGYEQYF. The whole variable domain, filled in from reference TRBV13 and TRBJ2-7, reads AAGVIQSPRHLIKEKRETATLKCYPIPRHDTVYWYQQGPGQDPQFLISFYEKMQSDKGSIPDRFSAQQFSDYHSELNMSSLELGDSALYFCASSAGLAGYEQYFGPGTRLTVT.

The rearrangement joins TRBV9 to TRBJ1-2; 10 bases align to TRBD1. Germline-derived CDR1 and CDR2 are SGDLS and YYNGEE. The ends lost 0 bases at V and 4 bases at J; junction bases unmatched: 6. This CDR3 has 16 residues. The CDR3 here is CASSVGGTGDGYGYTF. The CDR3 nucleotides read TGTGCCAGCAGCGTAGGAGGGACAGGGGATGGCTATGGCTACACCTTC.

The rearrangement joins TRBV5-4 to TRBJ2-2; 9 bases line up with TRBD1. CDR3 size: 15 residues. V lost 4 bases to trimming and J lost 5 bases; unmatched junction nucleotides: 6. CDR1 SGHNT and CDR2 YYREEE come from the germline V gene (reference sequence). CDR3 DNA sequence: TGTGCCAGCAGCCGTCCCGGGACAGGGACCGGGGAGCTGTTTTTT. Translation gives CASSRPGTGTGELFF.

This rearrangement joins TRBV4-3 to TRBJ1-3; D might be TRBD1 (5 bases). Germline CDR1 reads LGHNA; CDR2 reads YSLEER. The ends were cut back, 0 bases at V and 2 bases at J, with 14 bases in the middle. The CDR3 consists of 17 residues. CDR3 residues: CASSQDGAGPTGNTIYF. In nucleotides, the CDR3 is TGCGCCAGCAGCCAAGATGGGGCAGGCCCCACTGGAAACACCATATATTTT.

The chain has TRBV19 and TRBJ1-1; D is perhaps TRBD1 (5 bases). CDR3 length: 13 residues. V was clipped by 7 bases and J by 3 bases, with 12 bases between them. Germline V gene data show CDR1 as LNHDA and CDR2 as SQIVND (reference sequence). This CDR3 is CASTYDSYTEAFF. The CDR3 nucleotides are TGTGCCAGTACCTACGACAGTTACACTGAAGCTTTCTTT. The full variable domain, rest sourced from reference TRBV19 and TRBJ1-1, is DGGITQSPKYLFRKEGQNVTLSCEQNLNHDAMYWYRQDPGQGLRLIYYSQIVNDFQKGDIAEGYSVSREKKESFPLTVTSAQKNPTAFYLCASTYDSYTEAFFGQGTRLTVV.

The chain employs TRBV9 and TRBJ2-7, with 10 bases lining up with TRBD1. With V trimmed by 4 bases and J by 7 bases, 8 bases remained unmatched. Germline V gene sequence: CDR1 SGDLS, CDR2 YYNGEE. This CDR3 spans 14 amino acids. DNA for the CDR3: TGTGCCAGCAGCCCATCGGACAGGGGGGGTGAGCAGTACTTC. Translation: CASSPSDRGGEQYF.

This clone has only one observation. The V call is TRBV6-1, the J call TRBJ2-2; D is uncertain. Germline CDR1 reads MNHNS; CDR2 reads SASEGT. The CDR3 is made up of 14 amino acids. V was trimmed by 2 bases and J by 3 bases, leaving 7 bases between them. In DNA form, the CDR3 reads TGTGCCAGCAGTGAAACTTATTACACCGGGGAGCTGTTTTTT. This translates into CASSETYYTGELFF.

The genes are TRBV6-5 and TRBJ1-2, with TRBD1 identical over 7 bases. V lost 5 bases, J lost 7 bases, and 7 bases stayed unmatched. Germline CDR1 is MNHEY and CDR2 is SVGAGI. The CDR3 is 13 residues long. This CDR3 is CASSRGQDSGYTF. The CDR3 DNA follows: TGTGCCAGCAGTCGCGGACAGGACTCTGGCTACACCTTC.

CDR3 residues: CASSGGRGYGYTF. The CDR3 DNA sequence: TGTGCCAGCAGTGGTGGCAGGGGATATGGCTACACCTTC. This chain joins TRBV28 and TRBJ1-2, with D maybe TRBD1 (6 bases). CDR3 length: 13 amino acids. Germline V gene lookup returns CDR1 MDHEN and CDR2 SYDVKM. V gave up 5 bases and J gave up 5 bases, with 12 bases separating them.

The chain couples TRBV6-5 to TRBJ2-1; a weak D match, TRBD2 (5 bases). V lost 6 bases to trimming and J lost 7 bases, with 16 bases between them. CDR1 is MNHEY, CDR2 SVGAGI, per germline. There are 14 residues in the CDR3. CDR3 region: CASRKRTARNEQFF. The CDR3 coding sequence is TGTGCCAGCAGAAAGCGGACCGCAAGGAATGAGCAGTTCTTC.

This rearrangement joins TRBV15 to TRBJ1-2, with a possible D match to TRBD1 (6 bases). The CDR3 runs 13 residues. V was trimmed by 0 bases and J by 8 bases, leaving 10 bases between them. Germline lookup yields CDR1 LNHNV and CDR2 YYDKDF (reference sequence). Here the CDR3 reads CATSREGGGGYTF. CDR3 DNA: TGTGCCACCAGCAGAGAGGGGGGGGGCGGCTACACCTTC.

This chain links TRBV4-3 with TRBJ1-4, with a weak D call TRBD1 (5 bases). The CDR3 runs 16 residues. Trimming stripped 0 bases from V and 5 bases from J, with 13 bases between. The germline gives CDR1 LGHNA, CDR2 YSLEER. The CDR3 nucleotides are TGCGCCAGCAGCCAAGACGGACCCAACAGGAATGAAAAACTGTTTTTT. Translation gives CASSQDGPNRNEKLFF.